This entry features one T cell receptor beta chain sequence. Its antigen is undetermined. The read terminates 3 residues ahead of where the CDR3 ends, so the germline J gene completes it. Assay used: immunoSEQ multiplex PCR; TCRdb lists only in-frame clones, some missing. This sample's clone table lists tens of thousands of clones. The data belong to a study of T cells in women clearing cervical HPV infection. The wider study: Women with histologically confirmed HPV16-related CIN3 or worse, 2 with invasive cancer, served as cases. Only a few women had HLA typing results available. Study results and limitations: Controls had more TRBV6-7 (approximately 0.15%) than cases (approximately 0.11%).

Germline V gene sequence: CDR1 SGDLS, CDR2 YYNGEE. V shed 3 bases, J shed 0 bases, and the junction held 7 bases outside the gene matches. The CDR3 loop spans 16 amino acids. Sample: blood buffy coat. This clonotype was sampled from a woman aged 18 to 75 with a cervical HPV16 infection that either progressed to CIN3+ or cleared (not recorded which). The rearrangement uses TRBV9 and TRBJ2-5, with 8 bases lining up with TRBD2. The sequenced CDR3 bases are TGTGCCAGCAGCGCCAGACCTAGCGGGTACCAAGAGACC. Protein product: CASSARPSGYQET. The complete CDR3 protein is CASSARPSGYQETQYF. The full variable domain, completed using reference TRBV9 and TRBJ2-5, is DSGVTQTPKHLITATGQRVTLRCSPRSGDLSVYWYQQSLDQGLQFLIQYYNGEERAKGNILERFSAQQFPDLHSELNLSSLELGDSALYFCASSARPSGYQETQYFGPGTRLLVL.